This TCR beta chain emerged from a study of CD8+ T cells in alopecia areata. General study findings and limits: With just one nonresponder, it is still uncertain whether baseline CD8+ expansion relates to response. With tofacitinib ongoing, many expanded lesional clones persisted in both scalp and blood.

A word on this clone: What it binds is unknown. The junction and the germline gene differ at one end; a read error may be behind it.

This CDR3 is 16 amino acids long. CDR1 is MGHRA, CDR2 YSYEKL, per germline. Indicated treatment: oral pan-JAK inhibitor, 5-10 mg twice daily. It was cDNA, reverse transcribed from extracted RNA, that served as the sequencing template. Method: immunoSEQ multiplex PCR; TCRdb's copy keeps in-frame clones and lacks some. The table lists about 210,000 clones, less than 45% of them singletons. V and J are TRBV4-1 and TRBJ1-4; 7 positions agree with TRBD1. The sample was CD4+ T cells sorted from blood, taken at approximately week 30, from a patient treated with tofacitinib. The receptor was isolated from a human donor with alopecia areata. The CDR3 loop is CASSHGADRHNDKLFF. Written as DNA, the CDR3 is TGCGCCAGCAGCCATGGGGCGGACAGGCACAATGACAAACTGTTTTTT.